This T cell receptor (beta chain) was observed in a study of blood T cell repertoires in COVID-19. Study at large: Spain, Italy and the United States supplied samples that represented acute and convalescent COVID-19. From T cells, B-cell-depleted T cells, or PBMCs came the material, which was cDNA or gDNA.

As handled by the study authors: Reference gene primer amplification gave nucleated cell count estimates. TCRdb's table, derived via immunoSEQ multiplex PCR, lists solely in-frame clones and lacks some. V and J calls and clone size come straight from that table; D and trimming were deduced from the DNA. The table records 200,000 to 300,000 clones, roughly four fifths of them present only once. CDR1 and CDR2 (germline): SGHTA, FQGNSA. The CDR3 is 16 residues long. J was trimmed by 3 bases and V by 5 bases; bases with no gene match: 12. This sequence originates from a woman of 80 years or more with acute or convalescent COVID-19. The specimen sequenced was peripheral blood. This chain joins TRBV7-2 and TRBJ1-2; TRBD1 aligns across 7 bases. This chain's CDR3 is CASSPKSTGPHYGYTF. CDR3 sequence (DNA): TGTGCCAGCAGCCCCAAATCGACAGGGCCCCACTATGGCTACACCTTC.